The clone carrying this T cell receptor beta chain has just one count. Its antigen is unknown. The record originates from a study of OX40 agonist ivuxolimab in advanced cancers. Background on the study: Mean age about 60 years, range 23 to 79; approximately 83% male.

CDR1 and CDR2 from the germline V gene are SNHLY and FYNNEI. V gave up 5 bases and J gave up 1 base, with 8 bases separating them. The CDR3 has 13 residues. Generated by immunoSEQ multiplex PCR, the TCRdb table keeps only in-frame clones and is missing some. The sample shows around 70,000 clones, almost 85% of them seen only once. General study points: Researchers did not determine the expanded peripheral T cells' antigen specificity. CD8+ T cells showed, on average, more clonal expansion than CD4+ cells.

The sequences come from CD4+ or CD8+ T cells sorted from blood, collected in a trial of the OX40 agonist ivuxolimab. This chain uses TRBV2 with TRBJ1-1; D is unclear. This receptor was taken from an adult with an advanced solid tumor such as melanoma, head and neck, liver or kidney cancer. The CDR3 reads CASSLAENTEAFF. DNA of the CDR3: TGTGCCAGCAGTCTCGCGGAGAACACTGAAGCTTTCTTT.